Each of the 27 T cell receptor beta chains below was sequenced from the same sample in a study of beta chain features in type 1 diabetes. All of the isolated RNA was reverse transcribed, so expressed TCRB transcripts were sequenced. Repertoires were generated with immunoSEQ multiplex PCR, while TCRdb's copy carries only in-frame clones and drops some. Of about 240,000 clones in the sample, 25% to 30% were seen once. Material: central memory CD4+ T cells from blood. All receptors derive from a man younger than 45 in good health.

About this clone: Since a much larger clone is just one base distant, this may be a read error. The chain recombines TRBV2 with TRBJ2-4; D remains unclear. The CDR3 covers 16 residues. The germline gives CDR1 SNHLY, CDR2 FYNNEI. CDR3 region: CASSESPEAAKNIQCF. The CDR3 DNA follows: TGTGCCAGCAGTGAATCCCCCGAGGCGGCCAAAAACATTCAGTGCTTC.

Many counts were recorded for this clone. This sample also contains other DNA sequences that code for the same CDR3. V gene TRBV14 combines with J gene TRBJ2-7; D remains unclear. V gave up 1 base and J gave up 3 bases, with 1 base separating them. The CDR3 contains 11 residues. Germline-derived CDR1 and CDR2 are SGHDN and FVKESK. Here the CDR3 reads CASSQGYEQYF. The CDR3 DNA is TGTGCCAGCAGCCAAGGCTACGAGCAGTACTTC.

V and J are TRBV15 and TRBJ2-7; a possible D gene is TRBD1 (5 bases). This CDR3 comprises 13 residues. Germline V lookup: CDR1 LNHNV, CDR2 YYDKDF (reference sequence). Trimming pared 1 base from V and 4 bases from J, leaving 8 bases between. This chain's CDR3 is CATSRARVYEQYF. CDR3 coding DNA: TGTGCCACCAGCAGAGCCAGGGTGTACGAGCAGTACTTC.

The rearrangement uses TRBV5-6 and TRBJ2-1; 7 bases are a match to TRBD1. V trimming: 4 bases; J trimming: 2 bases; junction bases outside the gene matches: 6. Germline V gene lookup returns CDR1 SGHDT and CDR2 YYEEEE. The CDR3 has 15 residues. In DNA, the CDR3 is TGTGCCAGCAGCCGAAGGGGACAGACCTACAATGAGCAGTTCTTC. This encodes CASSRRGQTYNEQFF.

This clone was counted between two and nine times. V usage is TRBV6-6 and J usage is TRBJ2-7; no reliable D call. The V gene's germline CDR1 is MNHNY and CDR2 SVGAGI (reference sequence). V was cut by 2 bases and J by 6 bases, with 5 bases left in between. This CDR3 is 11 amino acids long. The CDR3 DNA sequence: TGTGCCAGCAGTTACATGGGCGAGCAGTACTTC. It translates to CASSYMGEQYF.

This clone was found once. The chain joins TRBV14 to TRBJ2-7; 8 bases agree with TRBD2. With V trimmed by 4 bases and J by 0 bases, 8 bases remained unmatched. The germline CDR1 and CDR2 sequences are SGHDN and FVKESK. CDR3 length: 16 residues. The CDR3 reads CASSPASGFSSYEQYF. DNA of the CDR3: TGTGCCAGCAGCCCCGCTAGCGGGTTTAGCTCCTACGAGCAGTACTTC.

The table lists this clone with a few counts. The V gene is TRBV19, the J gene TRBJ2-3; D remains ambiguous. Germline CDR1 reads LNHDA; CDR2 reads SQIVND (reference sequence). The CDR3 is 14 residues long. Trimming shortened V by 7 bases and J by 3 bases, and 14 bases separated the two germline ends. This CDR3 reads CASKWAALTDTQYF. CDR3 coding DNA: TGTGCCAGTAAGTGGGCGGCGTTAACAGATACGCAGTATTTT.

This clone was detected a few times. The rearrangement joins TRBV6-5 to TRBJ1-5, with D maybe TRBD1 (5 bases). With 6 bases removed from V and 6 bases from J, the gap between germline ends came to 12 bases. Germline lookup yields CDR1 MNHEY and CDR2 SVGAGI. The CDR3 is 13 residues long. The CDR3 coding sequence is TGTGCCAGCAGCCCAGGGATGAGTCAGCCCCAGCATTTT. It is translated as CASSPGMSQPQHF.

This clone was counted once. V and J are TRBV27 and TRBJ1-2; D gene ambiguous. V was trimmed by 5 bases and J by 10 bases, leaving 17 bases between them. This CDR3 spans 13 amino acids. CDR1 MNHEY and CDR2 SMNVEV come from the germline V gene (reference sequence). Here the CDR3 reads CASSTTPGRDYTF. The CDR3 DNA follows: TGTGCCAGCAGTACGACTCCCGGGCGGGACTACACCTTC.

The V gene is TRBV5-1, the J gene TRBJ1-2, with D maybe TRBD1 (6 bases). V lost 4 bases and J lost 0, with 10 bases in between. This CDR3 is built from 14 residues. Germline V gene data show CDR1 as SGHRS and CDR2 as YFSETQ. The CDR3 spells CASSMDSPNYGYTF. In DNA, the CDR3 is TGCGCCAGCAGCATGGACAGCCCTAACTATGGCTACACCTTC.

This chain joins TRBV4-3 and TRBJ2-7, with D hard to call. With 1 base removed from V and 4 bases from J, the gap between germline ends came to 14 bases. The CDR3 spans 15 residues. Germline CDR1 reads LGHNA; CDR2 reads YSLEER. Here the CDR3 DNA reads TGCGCCAGCAGCCAAGGGAAGGAGAGTCGGTACGAGCAGTACTTC. It encodes CASSQGKESRYEQYF.

This clone was seen a handful of times. The rearrangement links TRBV7-2 to TRBJ2-1; 7 nucleotides agree with TRBD2. Trimming cost V 0 bases and J 6 bases; bases outside gene matches: 5. Germline V CDR1 and CDR2: SGHTA, FQGNSA. The CDR3 length is 15 residues. In DNA form, the CDR3 reads TGTGCCAGCAGCTTAGCGGCTAGCGGAACCAATGAGCAGTTCTTC. Its protein product is CASSLAASGTNEQFF.

This clone was seen a few times. The genes are TRBV15 and TRBJ1-1; D call uncertain. V lost 0 bases to trimming and J lost 9 bases, with 8 bases between them. This CDR3 is built from 12 residues. Germline V lookup: CDR1 LNHNV, CDR2 YYDKDF (reference sequence). DNA for the CDR3: TGTGCCACCAGCAGAGATAGAGGTCAAGCTTTCTTT. Translating gives CATSRDRGQAFF.

This clone was counted between two and nine times. This chain joins TRBV27 and TRBJ2-1; a possible D gene is TRBD1 (5 bases). Germline V gene lookup returns CDR1 MNHEY and CDR2 SMNVEV (reference sequence). The CDR3 runs 13 residues. Trimming removed 5 bases at V and 8 bases at J, with 13 bases between. The CDR3: CASSPHRLHEQFF. The CDR3, as DNA: TGTGCCAGCAGTCCACACAGGCTGCATGAGCAGTTCTTC.

This sequence joins TRBV7-9 and TRBJ1-3; D ambiguous. Trimming removed 1 base at V and 0 bases at J, with 7 bases between. CDR3 length equals 15 residues. In germline, CDR1 is SEHNR, CDR2 FQNEAQ (reference sequence). The CDR3 DNA follows: TGTGCCAGCAGCTTAGACGTGCACTCTGGAAACACCATATATTTT. Translated: CASSLDVHSGNTIYF.

This clone was observed a few times. This chain uses TRBV5-1 with TRBJ2-1; 13 positions match TRBD2. The CDR3 spans 16 residues. J lost 4 bases, V lost 5 bases, and 6 bases had no gene match. Germline V gives CDR1 SGHRS, CDR2 YFSETQ. Written as DNA, the CDR3 is TGCGCCAGCAGGCGGACTAGCGGGAGTTATTACAATGAGCAGTTCTTC. Translated: CASRRTSGSYYNEQFF.

This chain uses TRBV18 with TRBJ1-3; D gene uncertain. The germline V and J ends were trimmed by 2 bases and 0 bases, with 5 bases remaining between them. This CDR3 is built from 14 residues. Germline V gene data show CDR1 as KGHSH and CDR2 as LQKENI. The CDR3 DNA follows: TGTGCCAGCTCACCAGGTGACTCTGGAAACACCATATATTTT. Translating it yields CASSPGDSGNTIYF.

This clone was counted only a few times. The V call is TRBV18, the J call TRBJ2-1; D is possibly TRBD2 (6 bases). V shed 3 bases and J shed 9 bases, with 12 bases lying between them. The CDR3 extends over 13 amino acids. Looked up from germline, CDR1 is KGHSH and CDR2 is LQKENI. The CDR3 DNA reads as TGTGCCAGCTCACCCAGGGAGGAGGGTGAGCAGTTCTTC. Amino acid sequence: CASSPREEGEQFF. Full variable domain (remainder filled in from reference TRBV18 and TRBJ2-1): NAGVMQNPRHLVRRRGQEARLRCSPMKGHSHVYWYRQLPEEGLKFMVYLQKENIIDESGMPKERFSAEFPKEGPSILRIQQVVRGDSAAYFCASSPREEGEQFFGPGTRLTVL.

V gene TRBV30 combines with J gene TRBJ1-2, with unresolved D. The CDR3 spans 13 residues. Trimming shortened V by 3 bases and J by 5 bases, and 13 bases separated the two germline ends. Germline V gene lookup returns CDR1 GTSNPN and CDR2 SVGIG (reference sequence). The chain's CDR3 is CAWRGRVGYGYTF. In DNA, the CDR3 is TGTGCCTGGAGGGGAAGGGTGGGGTATGGCTACACCTTC.

This clone was counted once. V usage is TRBV9 and J usage is TRBJ2-3; TRBD2 agrees at 7 bases. Germline trimming cut 4 bases from V and 3 bases from J; bases unmatched to any gene: 17. The germline gives CDR1 SGDLS, CDR2 YYNGEE. The CDR3 has 18 amino acids. The CDR3, as DNA: TGTGCCAGCAGCCCCCGGACTAGTCGAAAATTGGAAACAGATACGCAGTATTTT. Translating it yields CASSPRTSRKLETDTQYF.

This clone was seen more than once but under ten times. The V gene is TRBV29-1, the J gene TRBJ2-5; TRBD1 is a possible D gene (5 bases). This CDR3 contains 15 residues. CDR1 SQVTM and CDR2 ANQGSEA come from the germline V gene. The germline V and J ends were trimmed by 5 bases and 5 bases, with 21 bases remaining between them. CDR3 residues: CSVFPPRQPAETQYF. The CDR3 nucleotides are TGCAGCGTTTTCCCTCCCCGACAGCCGGCGGAGACCCAGTACTTC.

The table lists this clone with a few counts. At the DNA level, this CDR3 is encoded by other sequences in the same sample as well. This chain links TRBV7-2 with TRBJ2-3; D call uncertain. CDR1 is SGHTA and CDR2 is FQGNSA in the germline V gene. The length of the CDR3 is 12 residues. The ends were cut back, 3 bases at V and 3 bases at J, with 4 bases in the middle. The CDR3 loop is CASSFLTDTQYF. CDR3 bases: TGTGCCAGCAGCTTCTTGACAGATACGCAGTATTTT.

This clone was recorded only once. The chain combines TRBV7-2 with TRBJ2-5; TRBD2 might be the D (5 bases). V lost 3 bases, J lost 2 bases, and 19 bases lay in between. This CDR3 spans 17 amino acids. Per the germline V gene, CDR1 is SGHTA and CDR2 is FQGNSA. CDR3 in amino acids: CASSFNNLRAGQETQYF. The CDR3 coding sequence is TGTGCCAGCAGCTTTAACAATTTACGCGCGGGTCAAGAGACCCAGTACTTC.

In its sample, this clone was seen many times. The chain recombines TRBV7-2 with TRBJ2-3; possible D gene TRBD2, 5 bases. The germline V gene has CDR1 SGHTA and CDR2 FQGNSA. V was trimmed by 5 bases and J by 0 bases, leaving 12 bases between them. This CDR3 comprises 15 residues. CDR3: CASSPSRLSTDTQYF. CDR3 DNA: TGTGCCAGCAGCCCTAGCCGACTTAGCACAGATACGCAGTATTTT.

The chain joins TRBV7-9 to TRBJ2-5; tentatively, D is TRBD1 (5 bases). The V end was cut by 3 bases, the J end by 1 base, with 9 bases between. Germline V gene data show CDR1 as SEHNR and CDR2 as FQNEAQ (reference sequence). This CDR3 is 14 amino acids long. In DNA, the CDR3 is TGTGCCAGCAGCTTGACAGTACCCCAAGAGACCCAGTACTTC. It codes for CASSLTVPQETQYF.

This rearrangement joins TRBV10-3 to TRBJ2-5; D may be TRBD1 or TRBD2 (5 bases each). CDR3 size: 13 residues. CDR1 and CDR2 from the germline V gene are ENHRY and SYGVKD. V lost 8 bases and J 4 bases, leaving 14 bases between the germline ends. The CDR3 spells CAIARDGPETQYF. As DNA, the CDR3 is TGTGCCATCGCCCGGGACGGCCCAGAGACCCAGTACTTC.

The chain recombines TRBV29-1 with TRBJ2-4, with a possible D match to TRBD1 (7 bases). The V gene lost 3 bases and the J gene lost 7 bases, with 10 bases spanning the gap. Germline-derived CDR1 and CDR2 are SQVTM and ANQGSEA. This CDR3 has 12 amino acids. CDR3 sequence (DNA): TGCAGCGTTGAGGCAGGGGGGAACATTCAGTACTTC. Its protein product is CSVEAGGNIQYF. The full variable domain, its missing parts supplied by reference TRBV29-1 and TRBJ2-4, is SAVISQKPSRDICQRGTSLTIQCQVDSQVTMMFWYRQQPGQSLTLIATANQGSEATYESGFVIDKFPISRPNLTFSTLTVSNMSPEDSSIYLCSVEAGGNIQYFGAGTRLSVL.